This T cell receptor (beta chain) is drawn from a study of cytomegalovirus exposure and HLA in healthy donors. Study-wide results and caveats: In a later analysis, at a false discovery rate of 0.05, fewer than 20,000 TCR beta sequences matched HLA alleles. An analysis done earlier found most TCR beta V segments productive about 90% or about 30% of the time. Reports showed the classifier diagnosing cytomegalovirus status with high specificity and sensitivity.

Notes on this clone: Its target is unknown.

This PCR relied on a set of 60 Vbeta primers and 13 Jbeta primers. Profiling relied on immunoSEQ multiplex PCR, and the TCRdb table lists in-frame clones only, not all of them. The data contain 150,000 to 200,000 clones, 68% of them singletons. This sequence was found in a man aged 50 or older in good health and CMV-seronegative. Source material: PBMCs.

The DNA of the CDR3 is TGTGCCAGCAGCTCCCCTCGGGGGAATGGCTACACCTTC. Its protein product is CASSSPRGNGYTF. J is TRBJ1-2 and V is TRBV7-2; D is perhaps TRBD1 (5 bases). V was pared by 4 bases and J by 6 bases, with 12 bases between. This CDR3 is 13 amino acids long. Per the germline V gene, CDR1 is SGHTA and CDR2 is FQGNSA.